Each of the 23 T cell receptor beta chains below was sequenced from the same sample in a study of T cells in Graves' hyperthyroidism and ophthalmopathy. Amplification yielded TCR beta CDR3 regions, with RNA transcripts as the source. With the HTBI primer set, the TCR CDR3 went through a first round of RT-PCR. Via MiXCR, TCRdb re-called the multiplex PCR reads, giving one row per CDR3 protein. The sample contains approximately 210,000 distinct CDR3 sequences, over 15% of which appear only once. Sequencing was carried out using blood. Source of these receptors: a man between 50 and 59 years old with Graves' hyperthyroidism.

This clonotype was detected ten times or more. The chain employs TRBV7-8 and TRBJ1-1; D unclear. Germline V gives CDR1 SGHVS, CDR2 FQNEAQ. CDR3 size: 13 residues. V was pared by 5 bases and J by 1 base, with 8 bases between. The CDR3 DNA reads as TGTGCCAGCAGCAAAGACTGGAACACTGAAGCTTTCTTT. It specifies CASSKDWNTEAFF.

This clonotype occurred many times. CDR3 nucleotides: TGTGCCTGGAAAGGGCAGAATAATTCACCCCTCCACTTT. As protein: CAWKGQNNSPLHF. The V call is TRBV30, the J call TRBJ1-6; unclear D gene. V was pared by 4 bases and J by 5 bases, with 9 bases between. This CDR3 comprises 13 residues. CDR1 is GTSNPN and CDR2 is SVGIG in the germline V gene (reference sequence).

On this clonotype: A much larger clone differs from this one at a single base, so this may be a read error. The CDR3 here is CTSRHHGRANADTQYF. The CDR3 bases are TGTACCAGCAGACACCACGGGAGGGCCAACGCAGATACGCAGTATTTT. The chain links TRBV28 to TRBJ2-3, with 8 bases matching TRBD2. The CDR3 is 16 amino acids. Germline V CDR1 and CDR2: MDHEN, SYDVKM.

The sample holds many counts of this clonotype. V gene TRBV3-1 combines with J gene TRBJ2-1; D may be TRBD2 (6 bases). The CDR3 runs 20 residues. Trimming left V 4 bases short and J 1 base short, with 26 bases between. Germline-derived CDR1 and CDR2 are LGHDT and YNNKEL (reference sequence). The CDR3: CASSRTLVGVWEESYNEQFF. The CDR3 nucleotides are TGTGCCAGCAGCCGAACCTTAGTGGGGGTGTGGGAGGAGTCCTACAATGAGCAGTTCTTC.

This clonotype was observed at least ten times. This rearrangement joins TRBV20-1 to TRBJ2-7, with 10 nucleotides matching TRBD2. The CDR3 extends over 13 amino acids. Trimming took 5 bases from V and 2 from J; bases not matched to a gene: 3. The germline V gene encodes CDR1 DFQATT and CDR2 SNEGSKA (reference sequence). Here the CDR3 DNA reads TGCAGTGCTCGGACTAGCGGCACCTACGAGCAGTACTTC. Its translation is CSARTSGTYEQYF.

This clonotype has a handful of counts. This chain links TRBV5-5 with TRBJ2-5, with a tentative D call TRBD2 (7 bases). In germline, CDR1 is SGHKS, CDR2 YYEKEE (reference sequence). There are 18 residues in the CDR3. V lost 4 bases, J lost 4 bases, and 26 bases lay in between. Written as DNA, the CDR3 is TGTGCCAGCAGCCCGCTGGAGGGAGGGGGGAGTATCGGAGAGACCCAGTACTTC. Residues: CASSPLEGGGSIGETQYF.

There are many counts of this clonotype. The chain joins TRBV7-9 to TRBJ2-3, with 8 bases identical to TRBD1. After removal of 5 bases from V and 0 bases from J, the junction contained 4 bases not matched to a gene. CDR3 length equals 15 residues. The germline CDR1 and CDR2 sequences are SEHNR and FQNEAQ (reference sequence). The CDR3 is CASSGRQGSTDTQYF. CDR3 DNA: TGTGCCAGCAGCGGTCGACAGGGGAGCACAGATACGCAGTATTTT.

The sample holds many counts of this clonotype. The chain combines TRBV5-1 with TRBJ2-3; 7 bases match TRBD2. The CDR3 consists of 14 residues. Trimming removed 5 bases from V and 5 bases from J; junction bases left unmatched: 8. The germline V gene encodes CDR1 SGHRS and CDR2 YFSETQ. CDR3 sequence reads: CASRNAGVRDTQYF. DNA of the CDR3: TGCGCCAGCAGGAACGCGGGAGTCAGAGATACGCAGTATTTT. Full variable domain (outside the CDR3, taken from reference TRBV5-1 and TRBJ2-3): KAGVTQTPRYLIKTRGQQVTLSCSPISGHRSVSWYQQTPGQGLQFLFEYFSETQRNKGNFPGRFSGRQFSNSRSEMNVSTLELGDSALYLCASRNAGVRDTQYFGPGTRLTVL.

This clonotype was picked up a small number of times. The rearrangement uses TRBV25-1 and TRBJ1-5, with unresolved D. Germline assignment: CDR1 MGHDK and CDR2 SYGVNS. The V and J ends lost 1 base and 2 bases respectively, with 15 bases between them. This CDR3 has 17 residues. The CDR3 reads CASSESARTVGNQPQHF. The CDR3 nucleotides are TGTGCCAGCAGTGAATCCGCCCGGACCGTTGGCAATCAGCCCCAGCATTTT.

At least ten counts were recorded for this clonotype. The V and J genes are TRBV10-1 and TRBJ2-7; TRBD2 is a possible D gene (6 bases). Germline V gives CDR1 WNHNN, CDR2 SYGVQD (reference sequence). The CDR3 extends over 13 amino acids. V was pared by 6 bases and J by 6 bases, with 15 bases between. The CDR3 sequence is CASRRDAESEQYF. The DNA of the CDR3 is TGCGCCAGCAGGCGGGATGCAGAATCCGAGCAGTACTTC.

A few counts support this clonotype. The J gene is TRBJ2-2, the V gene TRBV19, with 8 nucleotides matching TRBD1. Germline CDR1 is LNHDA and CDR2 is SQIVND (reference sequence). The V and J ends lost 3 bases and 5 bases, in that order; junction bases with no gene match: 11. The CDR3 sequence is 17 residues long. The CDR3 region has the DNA TGTGCCAGTAGTATGGGAGCTGGCAGGGGGCGGACCGGGGAGCTGTTTTTT. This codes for CASSMGAGRGRTGELFF. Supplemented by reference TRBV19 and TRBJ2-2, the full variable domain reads DGGITQSPKYLFRKEGQNVTLSCEQNLNHDAMYWYRQDPGQGLRLIYYSQIVNDFQKGDIAEGYSVSREKKESFPLTVTSAQKNPTAFYLCASSMGAGRGRTGELFFGEGSRLTVL.

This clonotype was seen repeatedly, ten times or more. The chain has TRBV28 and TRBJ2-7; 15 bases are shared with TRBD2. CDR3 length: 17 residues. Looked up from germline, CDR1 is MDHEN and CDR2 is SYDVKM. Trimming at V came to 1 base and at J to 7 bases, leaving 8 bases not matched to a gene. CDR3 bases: TGTGCCAGCAGTTTATTGGGGACTAGCGGGGGGACGAGGGAGCAGTACTTC. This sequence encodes CASSLLGTSGGTREQYF.

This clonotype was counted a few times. DNA for the CDR3: TGTGCCAGCAGGGTCCAGTGGGCGGATTCACCCCTCCACTTT. Amino acid sequence: CASRVQWADSPLHF. The rearrangement uses TRBV2 and TRBJ1-6, with no clear D. Germline CDR1 SNHLY, CDR2 FYNNEI. Trimming took 6 bases from V and 8 from J, leaving 14 bases between them. The CDR3 has 14 residues.

CDR3 in amino acids: CASGVSHTGELFF. The CDR3, as DNA: TGTGCTAGTGGTGTGTCGCACACCGGGGAGCTGTTTTTT. The chain employs TRBV12-5 and TRBJ2-2; D is ambiguous. This CDR3 region has 13 residues. Germline CDR1 LGHNT, CDR2 FRNRAP. Trimming took 5 bases from V and 3 from J, leaving 7 bases between them.

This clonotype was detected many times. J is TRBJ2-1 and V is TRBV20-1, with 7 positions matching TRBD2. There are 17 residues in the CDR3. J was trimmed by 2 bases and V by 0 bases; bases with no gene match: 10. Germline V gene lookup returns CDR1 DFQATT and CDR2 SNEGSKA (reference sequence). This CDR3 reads CSARERGRALPYNEQFF. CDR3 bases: TGCAGTGCTAGAGAAAGAGGGAGGGCCCTGCCCTACAATGAGCAGTTCTTC.

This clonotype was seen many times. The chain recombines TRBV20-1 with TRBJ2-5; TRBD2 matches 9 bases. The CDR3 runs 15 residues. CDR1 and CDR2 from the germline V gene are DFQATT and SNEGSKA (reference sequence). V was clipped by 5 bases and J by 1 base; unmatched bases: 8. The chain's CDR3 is CSAPRLAGTQETQYF. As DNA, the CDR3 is TGCAGTGCTCCGAGGCTAGCGGGGACCCAAGAGACCCAGTACTTC.

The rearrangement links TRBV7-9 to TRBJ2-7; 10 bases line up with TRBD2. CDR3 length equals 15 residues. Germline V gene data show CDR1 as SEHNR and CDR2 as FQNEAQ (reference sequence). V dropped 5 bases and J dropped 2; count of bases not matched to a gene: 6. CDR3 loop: CASSPPSGSAYEQYF. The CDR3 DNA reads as TGTGCCAGCAGCCCACCTAGCGGGAGTGCCTACGAGCAGTACTTC.

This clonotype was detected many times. For the CDR3, the DNA is TGTGCCAGCTCACCGCGGACAGGGGTTAATGAGCAGTTCTTC. This encodes CASSPRTGVNEQFF. The chain links TRBV18 to TRBJ2-1; 9 bases agree with TRBD1. The V gene's germline CDR1 is KGHSH and CDR2 LQKENI. The J segment lost 7 bases and the V segment lost 3 bases, leaving 4 bases of the junction unmatched. The CDR3 sequence is 14 residues long. The full variable domain, completed using reference TRBV18 and TRBJ2-1, is NAGVMQNPRHLVRRRGQEARLRCSPMKGHSHVYWYRQLPEEGLKFMVYLQKENIIDESGMPKERFSAEFPKEGPSILRIQQVVRGDSAAYFCASSPRTGVNEQFFGPGTRLTVL.

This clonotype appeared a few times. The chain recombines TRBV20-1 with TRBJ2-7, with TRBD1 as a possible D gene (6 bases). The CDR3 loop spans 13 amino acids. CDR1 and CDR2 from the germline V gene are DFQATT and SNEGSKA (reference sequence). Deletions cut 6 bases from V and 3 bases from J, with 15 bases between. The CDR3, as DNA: TGCAGTGCCAAAAACGGACAGAACTACGAGCAGTACTTC. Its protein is CSAKNGQNYEQYF.

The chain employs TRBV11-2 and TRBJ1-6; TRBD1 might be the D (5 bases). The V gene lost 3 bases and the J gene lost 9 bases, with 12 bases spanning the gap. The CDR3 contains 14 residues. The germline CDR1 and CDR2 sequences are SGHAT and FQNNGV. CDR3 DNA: TGTGCCAGCAGCTTGGGGGAAGGGGTTTCACCCCTCCACTTT. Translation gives CASSLGEGVSPLHF.

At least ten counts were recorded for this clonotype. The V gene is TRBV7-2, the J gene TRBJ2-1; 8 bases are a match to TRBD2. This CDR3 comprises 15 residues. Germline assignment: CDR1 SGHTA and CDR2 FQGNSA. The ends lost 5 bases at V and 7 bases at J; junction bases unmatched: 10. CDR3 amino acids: CASSLSGSARNEQFF. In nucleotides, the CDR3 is TGTGCCAGCAGCCTCAGCGGGAGTGCACGGAATGAGCAGTTCTTC.

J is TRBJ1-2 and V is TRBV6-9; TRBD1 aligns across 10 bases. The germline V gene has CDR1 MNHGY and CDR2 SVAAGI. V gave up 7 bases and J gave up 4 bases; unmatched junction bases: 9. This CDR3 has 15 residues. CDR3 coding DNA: TGTGCCAGCATTTCGCCGGACAGGGGGAGCTATGGCTACACCTTC. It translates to CASISPDRGSYGYTF.

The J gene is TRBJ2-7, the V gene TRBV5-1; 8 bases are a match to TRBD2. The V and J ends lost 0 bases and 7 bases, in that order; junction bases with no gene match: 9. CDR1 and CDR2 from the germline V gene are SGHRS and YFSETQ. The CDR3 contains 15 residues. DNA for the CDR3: TGCGCCAGCAGCTTGGGGGAGCGGGAGACGAGTGAGCAGTACTTC. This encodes CASSLGERETSEQYF. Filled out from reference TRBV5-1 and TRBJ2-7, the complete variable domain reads KAGVTQTPRYLIKTRGQQVTLSCSPISGHRSVSWYQQTPGQGLQFLFEYFSETQRNKGNFPGRFSGRQFSNSRSEMNVSTLELGDSALYLCASSLGERETSEQYFGPGTRLTVT.